This T cell receptor beta chain is drawn from a study of naive and memory T cell subsets. V was cut by 0 bases and J by 1 base, with 12 bases left in between. The CDR3 extends over 17 amino acids. Germline loops: CDR1 MNHEY, CDR2 SVGEGT. Both TRBC1 and TRBC2 were covered by a beta constant-region primer of two equimolar oligonucleotides. The ligated cDNA underwent four PCR rounds using SP2 and nested alpha and beta constant-region primers. Each CDR3 protein gets one entry after TCRdb re-called the UMI-ligation and nested PCR reads with MiXCR. The sample lists more than 100,000 distinct CDR3 sequences; 35% to 40% were seen once. A word on this clonotype: What it binds is unknown.

The study, taken as a whole, reports: Over 85% of naive TCR sequences appeared only once, unlike memory subsets.

The sample taken for sequencing was central memory CD4+ T cells from blood. This rearrangement joins TRBV6-2 or TRBV6-3 to TRBJ2-2; no firm D call. The sequence was collected from a human donor in good health. CDR3 residues: CASSYSVSAVNTGELFF. In DNA form, the CDR3 reads TGTGCCAGCAGTTACTCAGTTTCGGCAGTGAACACCGGGGAGCTGTTTTTT.